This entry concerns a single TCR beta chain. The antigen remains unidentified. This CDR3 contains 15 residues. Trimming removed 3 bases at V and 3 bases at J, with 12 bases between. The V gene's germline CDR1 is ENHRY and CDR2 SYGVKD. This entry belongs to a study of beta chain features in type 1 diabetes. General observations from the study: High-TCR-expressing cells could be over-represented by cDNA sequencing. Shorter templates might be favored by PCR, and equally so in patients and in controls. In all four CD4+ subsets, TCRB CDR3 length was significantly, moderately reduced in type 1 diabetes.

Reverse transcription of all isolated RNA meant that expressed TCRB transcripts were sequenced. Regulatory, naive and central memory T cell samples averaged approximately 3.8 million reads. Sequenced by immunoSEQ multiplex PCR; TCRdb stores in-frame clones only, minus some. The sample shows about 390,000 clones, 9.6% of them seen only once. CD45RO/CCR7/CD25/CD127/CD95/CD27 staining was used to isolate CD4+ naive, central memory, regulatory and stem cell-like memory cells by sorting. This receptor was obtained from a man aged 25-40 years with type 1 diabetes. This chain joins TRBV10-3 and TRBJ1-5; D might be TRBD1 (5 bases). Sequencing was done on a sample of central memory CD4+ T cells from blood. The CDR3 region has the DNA TGTGCCATCAGTGAAACTGGGACCTTCAATCAGCCCCAGCATTTT. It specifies CAISETGTFNQPQHF.